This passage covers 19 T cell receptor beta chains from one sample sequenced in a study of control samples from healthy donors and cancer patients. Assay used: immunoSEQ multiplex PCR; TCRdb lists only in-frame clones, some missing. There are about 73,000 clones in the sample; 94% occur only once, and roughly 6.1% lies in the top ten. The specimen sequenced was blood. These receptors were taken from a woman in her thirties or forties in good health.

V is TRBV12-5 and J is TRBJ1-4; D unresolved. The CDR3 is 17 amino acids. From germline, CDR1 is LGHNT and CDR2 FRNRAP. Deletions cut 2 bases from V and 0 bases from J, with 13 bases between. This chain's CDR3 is CASGLSTAPATNEKLFF. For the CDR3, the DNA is TGTGCTAGTGGTTTGAGTACAGCGCCCGCAACTAATGAAAAACTGTTTTTT.

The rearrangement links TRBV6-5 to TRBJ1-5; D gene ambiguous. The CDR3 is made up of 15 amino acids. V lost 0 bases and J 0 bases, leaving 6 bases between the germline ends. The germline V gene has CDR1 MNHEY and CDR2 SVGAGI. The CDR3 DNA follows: TGTGCCAGCAGTTACTCCGGGAATAGCAATCAGCCCCAGCATTTT. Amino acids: CASSYSGNSNQPQHF.

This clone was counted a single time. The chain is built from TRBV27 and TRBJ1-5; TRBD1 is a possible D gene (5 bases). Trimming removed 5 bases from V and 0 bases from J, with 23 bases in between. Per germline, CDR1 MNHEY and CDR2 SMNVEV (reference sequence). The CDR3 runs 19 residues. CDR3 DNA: TGTGCCAGCAGTCCCGGGACGGGTCCCAACCCTTATAGCAATCAGCCCCAGCATTTT. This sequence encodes CASSPGTGPNPYSNQPQHF.

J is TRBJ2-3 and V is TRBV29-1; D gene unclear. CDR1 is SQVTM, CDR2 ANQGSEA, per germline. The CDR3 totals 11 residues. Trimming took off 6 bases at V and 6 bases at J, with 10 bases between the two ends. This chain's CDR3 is CSVQIVDTQYF. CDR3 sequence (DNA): TGCAGCGTCCAGATTGTGGATACGCAGTATTTT.

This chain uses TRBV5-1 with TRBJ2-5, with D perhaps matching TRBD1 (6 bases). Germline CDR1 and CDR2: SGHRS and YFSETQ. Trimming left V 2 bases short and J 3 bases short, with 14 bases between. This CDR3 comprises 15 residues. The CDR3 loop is CASSFQGTPEETQYF. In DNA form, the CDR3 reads TGCGCCAGCAGCTTTCAGGGGACCCCAGAAGAGACCCAGTACTTC.

CDR3 bases: TGTGCCAGTACCTATCACCCGGGACAGAGAACGAACACTGAAGCTTTCTTT. The encoded protein is CASTYHPGQRTNTEAFF. This chain connects TRBV19 to TRBJ1-1; 7 positions agree with TRBD1. CDR1 is LNHDA, CDR2 SQIVND, per germline (reference sequence). V was clipped by 7 bases and J by 1 base; unmatched bases: 15. CDR3 length equals 17 residues.

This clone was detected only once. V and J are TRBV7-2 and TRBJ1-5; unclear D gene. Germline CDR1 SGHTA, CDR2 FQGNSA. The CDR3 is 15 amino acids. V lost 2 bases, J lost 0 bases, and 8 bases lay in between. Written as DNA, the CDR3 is TGTGCCAGCAGCTTAATGGGCAATAGCAATCAGCCCCAGCATTTT. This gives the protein CASSLMGNSNQPQHF.

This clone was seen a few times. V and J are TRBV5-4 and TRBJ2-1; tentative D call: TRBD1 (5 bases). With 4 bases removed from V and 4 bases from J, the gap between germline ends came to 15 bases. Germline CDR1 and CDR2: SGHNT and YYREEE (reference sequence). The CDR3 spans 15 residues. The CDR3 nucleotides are TGTGCCAGCAGCCGCAGTCCGTCAGGGTACAATGAGCAGTTCTTC. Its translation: CASSRSPSGYNEQFF. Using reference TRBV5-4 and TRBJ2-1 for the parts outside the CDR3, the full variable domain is ETGVTQSPTHLIKTRGQQVTLRCSSQSGHNTVSWYQQALGQGPQFIFQYYREEENGRGNFPPRFSGLQFPNYSSELNVNALELDDSALYLCASSRSPSGYNEQFFGPGTRLTVL.

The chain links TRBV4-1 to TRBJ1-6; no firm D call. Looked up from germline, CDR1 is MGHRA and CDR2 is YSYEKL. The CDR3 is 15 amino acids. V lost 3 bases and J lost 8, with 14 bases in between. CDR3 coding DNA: TGCGCCAGCAGCCAGGGTCCCGCGTCGGATTCACCCCTCCACTTT. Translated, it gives CASSQGPASDSPLHF.

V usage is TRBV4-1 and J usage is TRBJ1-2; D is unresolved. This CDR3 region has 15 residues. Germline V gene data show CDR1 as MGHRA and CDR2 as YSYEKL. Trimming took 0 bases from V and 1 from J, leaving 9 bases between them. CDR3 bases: TGCGCCAGCAGCCAAGAAGGACGCCTTAACTATGGCTACACCTTC. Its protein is CASSQEGRLNYGYTF.

The CDR3 DNA reads as TGTGCCAGCAGTTTCAGTCAGAGCAATCAGCCCCAGCATTTT. Translating gives CASSFSQSNQPQHF. The chain is built from TRBV28 and TRBJ1-5, with D hard to call. The germline CDR1 and CDR2 sequences are MDHEN and SYDVKM. The CDR3 extends over 14 amino acids. Trimming took 3 bases from V and 1 from J, leaving 7 bases between them.

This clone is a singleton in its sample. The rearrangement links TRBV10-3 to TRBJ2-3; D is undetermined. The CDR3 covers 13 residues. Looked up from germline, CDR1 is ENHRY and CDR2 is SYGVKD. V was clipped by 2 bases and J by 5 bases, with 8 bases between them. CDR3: CAISEPQRDTQYF. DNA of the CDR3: TGTGCCATCAGTGAGCCTCAACGAGATACGCAGTATTTT.

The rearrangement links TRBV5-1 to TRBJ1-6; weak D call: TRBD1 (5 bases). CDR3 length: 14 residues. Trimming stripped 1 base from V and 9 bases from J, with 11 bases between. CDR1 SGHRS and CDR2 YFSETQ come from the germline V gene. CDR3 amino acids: CASSLWGEASPLHF. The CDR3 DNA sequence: TGCGCCAGCAGCTTGTGGGGGGAGGCTTCACCCCTCCACTTT.

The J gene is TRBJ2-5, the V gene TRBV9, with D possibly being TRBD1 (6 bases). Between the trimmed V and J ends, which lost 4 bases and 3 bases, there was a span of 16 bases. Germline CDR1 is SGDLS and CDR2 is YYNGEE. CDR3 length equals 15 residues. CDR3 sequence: CASSYTLTGKETQYF. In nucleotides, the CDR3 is TGTGCCAGCAGCTACACACTGACAGGAAAAGAGACCCAGTACTTC.

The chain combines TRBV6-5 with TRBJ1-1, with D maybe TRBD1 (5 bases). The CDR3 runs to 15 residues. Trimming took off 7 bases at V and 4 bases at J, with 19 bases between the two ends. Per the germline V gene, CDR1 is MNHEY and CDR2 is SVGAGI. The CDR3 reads CASNGGEGGGTEAFF. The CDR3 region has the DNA TGTGCCAGCAATGGAGGGGAGGGAGGTGGCACTGAAGCTTTCTTT.

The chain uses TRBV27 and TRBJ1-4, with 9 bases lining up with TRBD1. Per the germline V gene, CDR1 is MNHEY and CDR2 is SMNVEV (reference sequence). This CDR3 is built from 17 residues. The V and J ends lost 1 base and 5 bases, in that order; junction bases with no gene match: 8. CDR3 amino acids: CASSLFPPGQGNEKLFF. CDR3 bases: TGTGCCAGCAGTTTATTCCCCCCGGGACAGGGAAATGAAAAACTGTTTTTT.

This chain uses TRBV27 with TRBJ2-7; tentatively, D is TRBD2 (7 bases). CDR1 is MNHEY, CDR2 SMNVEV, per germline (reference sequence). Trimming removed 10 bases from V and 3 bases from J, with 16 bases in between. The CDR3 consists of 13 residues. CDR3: CATKGGGYYEQYF. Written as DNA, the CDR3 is TGTGCCACAAAGGGGGGGGGCTACTACGAGCAGTACTTC.

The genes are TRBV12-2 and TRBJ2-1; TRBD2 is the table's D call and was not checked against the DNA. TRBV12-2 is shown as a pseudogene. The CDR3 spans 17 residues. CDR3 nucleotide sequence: TGTGCAAGTCGCTCAAGCTCACTAGCGGGAGTCTACAATGAGCAGTTCTTC. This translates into CASRSSSLAGVYNEQFF.

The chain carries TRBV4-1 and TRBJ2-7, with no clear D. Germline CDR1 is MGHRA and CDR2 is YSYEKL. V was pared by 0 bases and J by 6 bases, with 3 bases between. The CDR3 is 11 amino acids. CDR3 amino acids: CASSQDSEQYF. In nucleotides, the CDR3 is TGCGCCAGCAGCCAAGATTCCGAGCAGTACTTC.